Below are 26 T cell receptor beta chains sequenced from a single sample in a study of T-cell memory formation after mild COVID-19 (dated by TCRdb to the early 2020s). Library preparation employed 5' RACE. Sequencing was carried out with an Illumina NovaSeq 6000. Clones were called with MiXCR by TCRdb after fastp trimmed the public reads at Q25, and only in-frame beta chains were retained. Each entry is one CDR3 protein sequence, shown with its most common DNA and genes. The sample profile shows about 560,000 distinct CDR3 sequences; roughly a fifth of them were found once. Under 8.5% of the sample rests with the top ten. Sequences were obtained from PBMCs or a T cell subset sorted from them (not recorded which). These TCRs come from an adult woman who had mild COVID-19 (a few samples of this study predate the infection). The sample titles of this study are shuffled in the database, so cell type and time point are left out; the donor was told from shared clones.

The V gene is TRBV20-1, the J gene TRBJ2-7; 7 nucleotides match TRBD1. CDR3 length equals 11 residues. The germline V gene has CDR1 DFQATT and CDR2 SNEGSKA (reference sequence). J was trimmed by 5 bases and V by 4 bases; bases with no gene match: 2. The CDR3 is CSAKQGDEQYF. CDR3 nucleotides: TGCAGTGCTAAGCAGGGGGACGAGCAGTACTTC.

This clonotype was recorded a few times. The chain recombines TRBV12-3 or TRBV12-4 with TRBJ1-2; perhaps TRBD1 as D (6 bases). Trimming took off 6 bases at V and 4 bases at J, with 12 bases between the two ends. The CDR3 length is 13 residues. Written as DNA, the CDR3 is TGTGCCAGCAGCTCGGACAGAGCCTATGGCTACACCTTC. Translated: CASSSDRAYGYTF.

The chain has TRBV12-3 or TRBV12-4 and TRBJ2-3; a weak D match, TRBD1 (6 bases). CDR3 length: 17 residues. Trimming left V 2 bases short and J 0 bases short, with 15 bases between. The CDR3 spells CASSLLGTPDSTDTQYF. CDR3 bases: TGTGCCAGCAGTTTATTGGGGACACCAGATAGCACAGATACGCAGTATTTT.

V usage is TRBV5-1 and J usage is TRBJ2-1; unclear D gene. Per the germline V gene, CDR1 is SGHRS and CDR2 is YFSETQ. The CDR3 is 16 residues long. Trimming took off 0 bases at V and 1 base at J, with 11 bases between the two ends. The CDR3 loop reads CASSLAPQESYNEQFF. CDR3 in DNA: TGCGCCAGCAGCTTGGCCCCGCAGGAGTCCTACAATGAGCAGTTCTTC.

This sequence joins TRBV15 and TRBJ2-7; D gene ambiguous. The germline V gene encodes CDR1 LNHNV and CDR2 YYDKDF (reference sequence). The V gene lost 3 bases and the J gene lost 2 bases, with 8 bases spanning the gap. The CDR3 contains 13 residues. The CDR3 is CATSSAVAYEQYF. The CDR3 region has the DNA TGTGCCACCAGCAGTGCGGTAGCCTACGAGCAGTACTTC.

The CDR3 region has the DNA TGTGCCAGCAGCAAGGGTACGGCCAAAAACATTCAGTACTTC. This encodes CASSKGTAKNIQYF. The rearrangement uses TRBV7-8 and TRBJ2-4; D unresolved. Trimming pared 5 bases from V and 1 base from J, leaving 9 bases between. This CDR3 has 14 amino acids. Germline values: CDR1 SGHVS, CDR2 FQNEAQ.

This clonotype was found many times. The chain uses TRBV7-9 and TRBJ2-1; 8 bases agree with TRBD1. After removal of 3 bases from V and 8 bases from J, the junction contained 3 bases not matched to a gene. This CDR3 is built from 13 residues. Germline CDR1 is SEHNR and CDR2 is FQNEAQ (reference sequence). The CDR3 DNA follows: TGTGCCAGCAGCTTGTCAGGGGGCGATGAGCAGTTCTTC. Amino acids: CASSLSGGDEQFF. Filled out from reference TRBV7-9 and TRBJ2-1, the complete variable domain reads DTGVSQNPRHKITKRGQNVTFRCDPISEHNRLYWYRQTLGQGPEFLTYFQNEAQLEKSRLLSDRFSAERPKGSFSTLEIQRTEQGDSAMYLCASSLSGGDEQFFGPGTRLTVL.

This clonotype occurred a few times. This chain connects TRBV7-3 to TRBJ1-2, with D unresolved. This CDR3 has 16 amino acids. Germline CDR1 is SGHTA and CDR2 is FQGTGA. Trimming shortened V by 5 bases and J by 0 bases, and 16 bases separated the two germline ends. The CDR3, as DNA: TGTGCCAGCAGCCCCGAGCCGGGCCCTGCTAACTATGGCTACACCTTC. It encodes CASSPEPGPANYGYTF.

The chain recombines TRBV6-5 with TRBJ1-1, with a possible D match to TRBD1 (6 bases). Germline V gene lookup returns CDR1 MNHEY and CDR2 SVGAGI. The CDR3 sequence is 16 residues long. V was shortened by 7 bases and J by 1 base, with 19 bases between the two germline ends. CDR3 sequence (DNA): TGTGCCAGCACTGCATCCAGGGGCCAAAGGAACACTGAAGCTTTCTTT. Translating gives CASTASRGQRNTEAFF.

This clonotype has only a few counts. The chain links TRBV20-1 to TRBJ2-1; 13 bases are a match to TRBD2. J lost 6 bases, V lost 4 bases, and 6 bases had no gene match. This CDR3 contains 15 residues. Germline assignment: CDR1 DFQATT and CDR2 SNEGSKA (reference sequence). DNA of the CDR3: TGCAGTGCTACTATTGGGACTAGCGGGACCAATGAGCAGTTCTTC. Encoded protein: CSATIGTSGTNEQFF.

The chain couples TRBV7-2 to TRBJ2-7; 14 bases line up with TRBD2. With V trimmed by 5 bases and J by 1 base, 10 bases remained unmatched. This CDR3 is 18 amino acids long. Per germline, CDR1 SGHTA and CDR2 FQGNSA. In nucleotides, the CDR3 is TGTGCCAGCAGCCCGGTCGGACTAGCGGGAGGATGGTCCTACGAGCAGTACTTC. Amino acid sequence: CASSPVGLAGGWSYEQYF.

This clonotype was seen a handful of times. The chain employs TRBV7-2 and TRBJ1-1; 7 bases agree with TRBD1. The J segment lost 1 base and the V segment lost 2 bases, leaving 13 bases of the junction unmatched. This CDR3 spans 18 amino acids. Per germline, CDR1 SGHTA and CDR2 FQGNSA. In nucleotides, the CDR3 is TGTGCCAGCAGCTTAAAGGGGGCGATCCGATCAGGGAACACTGAAGCTTTCTTT. Protein product: CASSLKGAIRSGNTEAFF.

This clonotype has a handful of counts. V gene TRBV6-1 combines with J gene TRBJ1-6; D uncertain. The V end was cut by 2 bases, the J end by 5 bases, with 4 bases between. The germline CDR1 and CDR2 sequences are MNHNS and SASEGT. The CDR3 is made up of 13 amino acids. In DNA form, the CDR3 reads TGTGCCAGCAGTGAATCCCATAATTCACCCCTCCACTTT. Its translation is CASSESHNSPLHF.

This chain connects TRBV5-1 to TRBJ2-3; no definite D call. This CDR3 has 15 amino acids. With 0 bases removed from V and 7 bases from J, the gap between germline ends came to 15 bases. Germline lookup yields CDR1 SGHRS and CDR2 YFSETQ. The CDR3 region is CASSLEVGPTNTQYF. The CDR3 region has the DNA TGCGCCAGCAGCTTGGAGGTAGGCCCGACCAATACGCAGTATTTT.

The rearrangement uses TRBV20-1 and TRBJ2-1; D perhaps matches TRBD2 (5 bases). The CDR3 covers 11 residues. Germline V gene data show CDR1 as DFQATT and CDR2 as SNEGSKA (reference sequence). V was shortened by 5 bases and J by 7 bases, with 9 bases between the two germline ends. The CDR3, as DNA: TGCAGTGCTTTAACGGGGAATGAGCAGTTCTTC. Translation gives CSALTGNEQFF.

The genes are TRBV12-3 or TRBV12-4 and TRBJ2-7; 10 bases agree with TRBD1. The CDR3 is 22 residues long. The V gene end was trimmed by 4 bases and the J gene end by 3 bases; junction bases not matched to a gene: 27. The CDR3 reads CASSSGQGIFGREVTSGYEQYF. The CDR3 DNA is TGTGCCAGCAGTTCGGGACAGGGGATCTTTGGAAGAGAGGTTACTTCGGGCTACGAGCAGTACTTC.

V and J are TRBV7-2 and TRBJ2-3, with D perhaps matching TRBD1 or TRBD2 (5 bases each). Germline CDR1 SGHTA, CDR2 FQGNSA. Trimming stripped 5 bases from V and 10 bases from J, with 13 bases between. The CDR3 is 12 amino acids. CDR3 coding DNA: TGTGCCAGCAGCGATAAGACAGCGGCGCAGTATTTT. Translating gives CASSDKTAAQYF.

This clonotype appeared a few times. The chain combines TRBV18 with TRBJ2-3, with D unresolved. The germline CDR1 and CDR2 sequences are KGHSH and LQKENI. Trimming took off 2 bases at V and 6 bases at J, with 15 bases between the two ends. The CDR3 covers 15 residues. CDR3 nucleotides: TGTGCCAGCTCACCAGTCCCGCCCCCTCGGGATACGCAGTATTTT. It encodes CASSPVPPPRDTQYF.

J is TRBJ2-2 and V is TRBV3-1; D assignment may be TRBD1 or TRBD2 (7 bases each). This CDR3 is 16 amino acids long. The germline CDR1 and CDR2 sequences are LGHDT and YNNKEL (reference sequence). V dropped 8 bases and J dropped 2 bases, with 18 bases sitting between them. CDR3 DNA: TGTGCCAGCGCTCAGGGAGGGACAGTTAACACCGGGGAGCTGTTTTTT. This gives the protein CASAQGGTVNTGELFF.

This clonotype was recorded a few times. CDR3 nucleotide sequence: TGTGCCATCGGGTCGAATCGGGAAGACTACGAGCAGTACTTC. Its translation: CAIGSNREDYEQYF. The rearrangement joins TRBV10-3 to TRBJ2-7; the D gene is possibly TRBD2 (5 bases). The CDR3 totals 14 residues. Germline CDR1 is ENHRY and CDR2 is SYGVKD. Between the trimmed V and J ends, which lost 8 bases and 3 bases, there was a span of 17 bases.

CDR3 amino acids: CASSLVAPANYGYTF. In nucleotides, the CDR3 is TGTGCCAGCAGCTTAGTGGCACCAGCTAACTATGGCTACACCTTC. The chain joins TRBV7-8 to TRBJ1-2, with unresolved D. The CDR3 length is 15 residues. Germline V lookup: CDR1 SGHVS, CDR2 FQNEAQ. V lost 1 base and J lost 0, with 9 bases in between.

The sample holds a few counts of this clonotype. The CDR3 nucleotides read TGTGCCACCAGCTGGGAGTGGGTAGATACGCAGTATTTT. Translated: CATSWEWVDTQYF. The chain links TRBV15 to TRBJ2-3; D perhaps matches TRBD2 (5 bases). V dropped 5 bases and J dropped 5 bases, with 11 bases sitting between them. Germline-derived CDR1 and CDR2 are LNHNV and YYDKDF (reference sequence). This CDR3 has 13 residues.

This clonotype was counted only a few times. V usage is TRBV10-3 and J usage is TRBJ2-1, with TRBD1 as a possible D gene (5 bases). V gave up 3 bases and J gave up 5 bases, with 17 bases separating them. Germline V CDR1 and CDR2: ENHRY, SYGVKD. The CDR3 consists of 16 residues. The CDR3 DNA sequence: TGTGCCATCAGTGAAGCCGACAGATTGGGGAACAATGAGCAGTTCTTC. It codes for CAISEADRLGNNEQFF.

The chain combines TRBV30 with TRBJ1-1, with TRBD1 matching over 9 bases. Looked up from germline, CDR1 is GTSNPN and CDR2 is SVGIG (reference sequence). V gave up 7 bases and J gave up 0 bases; unmatched junction bases: 6. The CDR3 is 14 residues long. CDR3 sequence: CALTGGPLNTEAFF. The CDR3 coding sequence is TGTGCCTTGACAGGGGGGCCCTTGAACACTGAAGCTTTCTTT.

This sequence joins TRBV5-1 and TRBJ2-1, with TRBD1 matching 10 bases. Germline V lookup: CDR1 SGHRS, CDR2 YFSETQ. The trim removed 5 bases at V and 9 bases at J, leaving 8 bases unmatched. The CDR3 spans 14 residues. The CDR3 loop is CASSPGQGLREQFF. In DNA form, the CDR3 reads TGCGCCAGCAGTCCGGGACAGGGGCTGCGTGAGCAGTTCTTC.

This clonotype appeared a few times. The chain joins TRBV29-1 to TRBJ1-1, with a tentative D call TRBD1 (5 bases). There are 13 residues in the CDR3. Germline assignment: CDR1 SQVTM and CDR2 ANQGSEA. Trimming pared 5 bases from V and 2 bases from J, leaving 12 bases between. Written as DNA, the CDR3 is TGCAGCGTTTCAAGACAGTTAAACACTGAAGCTTTCTTT. Its translation is CSVSRQLNTEAFF.